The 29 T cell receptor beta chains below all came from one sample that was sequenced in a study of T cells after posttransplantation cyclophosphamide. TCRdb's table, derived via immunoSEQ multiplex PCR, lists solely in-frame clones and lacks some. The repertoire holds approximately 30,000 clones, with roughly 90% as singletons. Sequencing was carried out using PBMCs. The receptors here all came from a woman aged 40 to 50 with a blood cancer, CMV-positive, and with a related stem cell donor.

The DNA for the CDR3 is TGTGCCAGCAGTCAGGGATACACCGGGGAGCTGTTTTTT. Translated: CASSQGYTGELFF. The J gene is TRBJ2-2, the V gene TRBV14, with a weak D call TRBD1 (5 bases). The CDR3 contains 13 residues. CDR1 and CDR2 (germline): SGHDN, FVKESK. V dropped 6 bases and J dropped 3 bases, with 8 bases sitting between them.

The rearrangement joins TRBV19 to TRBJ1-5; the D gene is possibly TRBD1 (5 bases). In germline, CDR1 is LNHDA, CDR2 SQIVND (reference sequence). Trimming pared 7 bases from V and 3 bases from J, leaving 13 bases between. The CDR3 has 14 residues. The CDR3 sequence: CASTAGGANQPQHF. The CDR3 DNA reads TGTGCCAGTACCGCCGGTGGGGCCAATCAGCCCCAGCATTTT.

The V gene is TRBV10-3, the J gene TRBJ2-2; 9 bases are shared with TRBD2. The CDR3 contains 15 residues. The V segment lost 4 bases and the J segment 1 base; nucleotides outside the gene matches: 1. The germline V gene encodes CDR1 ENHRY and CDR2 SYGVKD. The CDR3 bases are TGTGCCATCAGTGGTAGCGGGGGGAACACCGGGGAGCTGTTTTTT. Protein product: CAISGSGGNTGELFF.

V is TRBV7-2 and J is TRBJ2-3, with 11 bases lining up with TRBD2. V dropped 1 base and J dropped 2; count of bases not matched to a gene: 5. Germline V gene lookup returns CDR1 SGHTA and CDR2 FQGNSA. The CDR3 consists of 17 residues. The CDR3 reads CASSLGASGGYTDTQYF. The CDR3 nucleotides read TGTGCCAGCAGCTTAGGGGCTAGCGGGGGGTACACAGATACGCAGTATTTT. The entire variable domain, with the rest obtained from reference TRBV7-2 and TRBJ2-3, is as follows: GAGVSQSPSNKVTEKGKDVELRCDPISGHTALYWYRQSLGQGLEFLIYFQGNSAPDKSGLPSDRFSAERTGGSVSTLTIQRTQQEDSAVYLCASSLGASGGYTDTQYFGPGTRLTVL.

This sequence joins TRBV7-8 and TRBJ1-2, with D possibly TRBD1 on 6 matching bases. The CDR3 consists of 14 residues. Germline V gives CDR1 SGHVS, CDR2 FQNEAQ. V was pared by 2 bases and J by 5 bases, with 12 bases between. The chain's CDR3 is CASSLRGGEYGYTF. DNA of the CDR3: TGTGCCAGCAGCTTACGTGGGGGCGAATATGGCTACACCTTC.

Here the CDR3 reads CASSGTGGYEQYF. CDR3 bases: TGTGCCAGCTCCGGGACAGGGGGGTACGAGCAGTACTTC. The chain recombines TRBV6-5 with TRBJ2-7, with 11 bases identical to TRBD1. J lost 4 bases, V lost 8 bases, and 4 bases had no gene match. From germline, CDR1 is MNHEY and CDR2 SVGAGI. The CDR3 consists of 13 residues.

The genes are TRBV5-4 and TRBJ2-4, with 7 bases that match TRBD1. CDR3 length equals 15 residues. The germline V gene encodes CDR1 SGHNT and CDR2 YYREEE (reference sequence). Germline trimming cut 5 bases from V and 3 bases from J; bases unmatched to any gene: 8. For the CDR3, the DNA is TGTGCCAGCAGTCGGATAGGGACAGACAAAAACATTCAGTACTTC. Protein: CASSRIGTDKNIQYF.

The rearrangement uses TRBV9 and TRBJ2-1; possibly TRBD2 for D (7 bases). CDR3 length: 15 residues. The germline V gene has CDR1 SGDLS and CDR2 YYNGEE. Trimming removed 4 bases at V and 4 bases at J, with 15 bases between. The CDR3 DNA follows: TGTGCCAGCAGCCCTCCGGGGGGCGGGTACAATGAGCAGTTCTTC. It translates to CASSPPGGGYNEQFF.

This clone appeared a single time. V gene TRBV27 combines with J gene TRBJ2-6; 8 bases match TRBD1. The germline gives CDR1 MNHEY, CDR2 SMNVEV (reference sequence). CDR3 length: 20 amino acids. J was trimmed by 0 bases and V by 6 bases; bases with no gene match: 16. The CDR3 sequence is CASRNSGRGLLISGANVLTF. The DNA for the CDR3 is TGTGCCAGCAGAAATTCAGGCAGGGGGCTTTTGATCTCTGGGGCCAACGTCCTGACTTTC.

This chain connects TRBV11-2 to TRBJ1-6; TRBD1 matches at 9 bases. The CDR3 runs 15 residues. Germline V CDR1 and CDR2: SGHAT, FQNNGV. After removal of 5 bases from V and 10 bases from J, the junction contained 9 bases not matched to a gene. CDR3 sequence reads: CASSTGQGTRSPLHF. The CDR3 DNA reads TGTGCCAGCAGCACGGGACAGGGTACAAGATCACCCCTCCACTTT.

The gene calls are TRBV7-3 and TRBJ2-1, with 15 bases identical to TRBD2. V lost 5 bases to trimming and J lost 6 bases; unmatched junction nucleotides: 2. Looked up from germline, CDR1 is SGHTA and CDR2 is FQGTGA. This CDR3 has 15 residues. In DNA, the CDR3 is TGTGCCAGCAGCCGGACTAGCGGGGGGGCCAATGAGCAGTTCTTC. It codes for CASSRTSGGANEQFF.

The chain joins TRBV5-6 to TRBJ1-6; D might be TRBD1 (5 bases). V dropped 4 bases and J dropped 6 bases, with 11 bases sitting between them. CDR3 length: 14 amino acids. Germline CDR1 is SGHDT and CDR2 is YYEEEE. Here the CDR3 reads CASSAGHVNSPLHF. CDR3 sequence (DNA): TGTGCCAGCAGCGCAGGGCATGTTAATTCACCCCTCCACTTT. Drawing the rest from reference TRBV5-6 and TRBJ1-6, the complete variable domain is DAGVTQSPTHLIKTRGQQVTLRCSPKSGHDTVSWYQQALGQGPQFIFQYYEEEERQRGNFPDRFSGHQFPNYSSELNVNALLLGDSALYLCASSAGHVNSPLHFGNGTRLTVT.

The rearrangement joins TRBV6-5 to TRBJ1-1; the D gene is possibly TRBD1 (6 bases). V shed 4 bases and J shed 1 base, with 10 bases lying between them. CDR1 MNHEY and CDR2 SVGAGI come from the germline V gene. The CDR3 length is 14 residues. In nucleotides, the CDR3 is TGTGCCAGCAGTTTGAGGGGGTCGAACACTGAAGCTTTCTTT. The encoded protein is CASSLRGSNTEAFF.

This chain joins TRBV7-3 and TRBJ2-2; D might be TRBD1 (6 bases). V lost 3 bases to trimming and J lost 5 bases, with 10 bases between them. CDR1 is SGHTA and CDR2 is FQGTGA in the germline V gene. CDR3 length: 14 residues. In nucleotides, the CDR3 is TGTGCCAGCAGCTTGTATCAGGGGACCGGGGAGCTGTTTTTT. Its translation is CASSLYQGTGELFF.

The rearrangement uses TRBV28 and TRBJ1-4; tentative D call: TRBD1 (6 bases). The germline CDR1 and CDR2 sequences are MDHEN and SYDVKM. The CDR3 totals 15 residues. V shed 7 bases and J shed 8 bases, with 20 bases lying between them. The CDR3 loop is CASTHPQGREEKLFF. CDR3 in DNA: TGTGCCAGCACCCACCCCCAGGGGAGAGAGGAAAAACTGTTTTTT.

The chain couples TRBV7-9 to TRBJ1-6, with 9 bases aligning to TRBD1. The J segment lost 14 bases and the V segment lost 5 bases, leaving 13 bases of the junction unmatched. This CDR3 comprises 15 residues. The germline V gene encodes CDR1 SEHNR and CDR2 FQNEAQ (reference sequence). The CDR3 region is CASSPARTGVSTLHF. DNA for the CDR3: TGTGCCAGCAGCCCGGCCCGGACAGGGGTCAGCACCCTCCACTTT.

The CDR3 bases are TGTGCCAGCAGTACAGGGAGTGGGGAAAAACTGTTTTTT. As protein: CASSTGSGEKLFF. The chain recombines TRBV5-4 with TRBJ1-4, with D tentatively TRBD1 (6 bases). The CDR3 covers 13 residues. V was clipped by 5 bases and J by 8 bases, with 13 bases between them. Germline CDR1 and CDR2: SGHNT and YYREEE (reference sequence).

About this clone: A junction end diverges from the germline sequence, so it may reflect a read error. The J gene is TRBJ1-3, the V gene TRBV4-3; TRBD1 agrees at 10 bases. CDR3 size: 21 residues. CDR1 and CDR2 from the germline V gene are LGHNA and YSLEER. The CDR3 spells CASSQGVGTGVSTTAGNTIYF. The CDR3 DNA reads TGCGCCAGCAGCCAAGGGGTAGGGACAGGGGTTTCTACGACTGCTGGCAACACCATATATTTT.

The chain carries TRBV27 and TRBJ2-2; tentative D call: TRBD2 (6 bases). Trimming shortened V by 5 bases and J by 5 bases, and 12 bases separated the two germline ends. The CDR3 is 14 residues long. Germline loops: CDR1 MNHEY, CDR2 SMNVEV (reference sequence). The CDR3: CASSVGGSTGELFF. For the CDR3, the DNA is TGTGCCAGCAGTGTGGGGGGATCGACCGGGGAGCTGTTTTTT.

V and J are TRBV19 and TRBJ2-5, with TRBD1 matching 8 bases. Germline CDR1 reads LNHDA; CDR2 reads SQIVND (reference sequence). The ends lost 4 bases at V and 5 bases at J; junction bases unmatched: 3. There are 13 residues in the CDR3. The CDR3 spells CASSTGGKETQYF. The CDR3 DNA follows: TGTGCCAGTAGTACAGGGGGCAAGGAGACCCAGTACTTC.

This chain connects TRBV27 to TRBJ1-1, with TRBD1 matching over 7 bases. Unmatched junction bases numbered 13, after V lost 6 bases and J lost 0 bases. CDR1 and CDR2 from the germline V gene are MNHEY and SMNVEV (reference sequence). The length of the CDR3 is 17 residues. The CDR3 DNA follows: TGTGCCAGCAGCGCGGATATTAACAGGGGACTGAACACTGAAGCTTTCTTT. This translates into CASSADINRGLNTEAFF.

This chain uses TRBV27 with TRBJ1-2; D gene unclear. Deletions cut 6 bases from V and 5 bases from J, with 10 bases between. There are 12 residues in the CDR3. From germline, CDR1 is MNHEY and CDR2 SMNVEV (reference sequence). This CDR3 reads CASSTSGYGYTF. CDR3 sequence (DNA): TGTGCCAGCAGCACCTCGGGGTATGGCTACACCTTC.

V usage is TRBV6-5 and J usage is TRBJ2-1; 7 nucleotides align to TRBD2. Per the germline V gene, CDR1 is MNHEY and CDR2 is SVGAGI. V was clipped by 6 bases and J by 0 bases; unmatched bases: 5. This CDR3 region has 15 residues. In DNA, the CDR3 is TGTGCCAGCAGCCGCGGGGGAGGCTCCTACAATGAGCAGTTCTTC. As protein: CASSRGGGSYNEQFF.

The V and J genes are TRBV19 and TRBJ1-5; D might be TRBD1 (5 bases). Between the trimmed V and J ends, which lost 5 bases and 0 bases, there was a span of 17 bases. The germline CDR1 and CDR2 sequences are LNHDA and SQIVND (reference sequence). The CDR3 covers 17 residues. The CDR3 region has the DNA TGTGCCAGTAGTCGGGGGGAGGGTACTTATAGCAATCAGCCCCAGCATTTT. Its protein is CASSRGEGTYSNQPQHF.

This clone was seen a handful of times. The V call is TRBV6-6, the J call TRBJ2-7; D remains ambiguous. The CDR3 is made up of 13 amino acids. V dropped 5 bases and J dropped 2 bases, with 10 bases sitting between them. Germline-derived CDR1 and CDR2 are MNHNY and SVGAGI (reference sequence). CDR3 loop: CASSPPRAYEQYF. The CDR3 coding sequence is TGTGCCAGCAGTCCGCCTAGAGCCTACGAGCAGTACTTC.

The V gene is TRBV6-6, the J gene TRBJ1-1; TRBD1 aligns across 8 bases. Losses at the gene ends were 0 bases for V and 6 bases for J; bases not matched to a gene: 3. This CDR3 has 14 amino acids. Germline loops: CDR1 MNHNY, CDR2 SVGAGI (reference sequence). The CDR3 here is CASSYSDRGPEAFF. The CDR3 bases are TGTGCCAGCAGTTACTCTGACAGGGGACCTGAAGCTTTCTTT.

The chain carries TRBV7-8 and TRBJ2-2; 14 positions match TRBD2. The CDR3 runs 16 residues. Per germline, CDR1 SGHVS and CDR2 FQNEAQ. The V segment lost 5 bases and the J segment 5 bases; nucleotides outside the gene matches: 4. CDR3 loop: CASSTGTSGGTGELFF. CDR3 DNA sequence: TGTGCCAGCAGCACTGGGACTAGCGGGGGTACCGGGGAGCTGTTTTTT.

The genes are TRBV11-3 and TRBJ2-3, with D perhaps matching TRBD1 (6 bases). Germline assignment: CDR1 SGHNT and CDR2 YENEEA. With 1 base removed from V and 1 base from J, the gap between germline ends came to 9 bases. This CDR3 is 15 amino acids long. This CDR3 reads CASSLGGRRTDTQYF. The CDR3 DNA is TGTGCCAGCAGCTTAGGGGGGCGCCGCACAGATACGCAGTATTTT.

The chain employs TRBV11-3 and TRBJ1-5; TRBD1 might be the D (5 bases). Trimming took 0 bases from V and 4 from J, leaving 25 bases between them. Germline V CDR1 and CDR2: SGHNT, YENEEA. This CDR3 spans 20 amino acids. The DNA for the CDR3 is TGTGCCAGCAGCTTAGAGACGACGCACATAAGGCCCTGGACAAATCAGCCCCAGCATTTT. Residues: CASSLETTHIRPWTNQPQHF.